The present T cell receptor beta chain was sequenced within a study of lymphopenia after photon versus proton radiotherapy. Whole-study results and caveats: Larger post-nadir TCR diversity loss correlated inversely with survival in deceased patients. After the lymphocyte nadir, photon-treated repertoires showed oligoclonal expansion, especially of CD8+ Temra cells.

Assay used: immunoSEQ multiplex PCR; TCRdb lists only in-frame clones, some missing. The profile shows about 12,000 clones, roughly 90% of them singletons. On this clone: Its antigen is not known.

The length of the CDR3 is 17 residues. Germline CDR1 is LGHNA and CDR2 is YNFKEQ. After removal of 0 bases from V and 7 bases from J, the junction contained 7 bases not matched to a gene. The J gene is TRBJ2-2, the V gene TRBV4-2, with 11 bases matching TRBD1. Sequencing used peripheral blood, obtained from a patient treated with proton-based radiotherapy. The TCR comes from a man in his fifties or sixties with pancreatic cancer. CDR3: CASSQDLRTGGRGELFF. CDR3 DNA sequence: TGTGCCAGCAGCCAAGATCTAAGGACAGGGGGCCGCGGGGAGCTGTTTTTT.